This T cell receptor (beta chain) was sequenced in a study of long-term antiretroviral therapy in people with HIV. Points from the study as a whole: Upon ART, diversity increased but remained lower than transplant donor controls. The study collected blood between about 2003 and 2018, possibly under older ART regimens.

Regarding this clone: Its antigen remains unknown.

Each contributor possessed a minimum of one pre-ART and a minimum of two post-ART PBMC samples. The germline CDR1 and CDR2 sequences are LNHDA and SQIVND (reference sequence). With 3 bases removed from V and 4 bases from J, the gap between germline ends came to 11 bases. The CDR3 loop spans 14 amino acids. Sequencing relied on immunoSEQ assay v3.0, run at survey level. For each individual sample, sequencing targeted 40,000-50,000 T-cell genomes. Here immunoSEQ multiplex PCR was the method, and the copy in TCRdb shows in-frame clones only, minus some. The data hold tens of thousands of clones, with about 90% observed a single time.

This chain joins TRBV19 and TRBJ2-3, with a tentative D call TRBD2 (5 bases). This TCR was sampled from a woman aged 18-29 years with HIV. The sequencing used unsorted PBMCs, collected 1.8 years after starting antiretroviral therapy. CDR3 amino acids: CASSIGLPPDTQYF. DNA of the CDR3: TGTGCCAGTAGTATCGGACTCCCTCCAGATACGCAGTATTTT.